These T cell receptor beta chains were read from a single sample in a study of blood T cell repertoires in COVID-19. Generated by immunoSEQ multiplex PCR, the TCRdb table keeps only in-frame clones and is missing some. The sample carries tens of thousands of clones, nearly 85% recorded once. Sequenced input: peripheral blood. These receptors originate from a woman of 80 years or more with acute or convalescent COVID-19. The CDR3 runs from the conserved cysteine through the conserved F or W. D genes are given only for firm matches. For some rows the clone size is stated as once, few or many, or as a class when expanded; others skip it.

>TRBJ1-2|-|-|TRBV30
TGTGCCTGCGCCGCGGGGGCAGGAAACTATGGCTACACCTTC
CACAAGAGNYGYTF
>TRBJ2-1|-|-|TRBV7-9
TGTGCCAGCAGCTCCCACCTCGAACTTGCCCTGGGGCGCAATGAGCAGTTCTTC
CASSSHLELALGRNEQFF
>TRBJ2-1|-|TRBD2|TRBV5-1
TGCGCCAGCAGCTTGGCGGGAGGCCAATACAATGAGCAGTTCTTC
CASSLAGGQYNEQFF
>TRBJ2-1|-|TRBD2|TRBV5-1
TGCGCCAGCAGCTCACTAGCGGGGAGAACCCACAATGAGCAGTTCTTC
CASSSLAGRTHNEQFF
>TRBJ2-3|-|-|TRBV18
TGTGCCAGCTCACCGGAGTTCTCCCGGGGGACAGATACGCAGTATTTT
CASSPEFSRGTDTQYF
>TRBJ1-1|-|-|TRBV5-1
TGCGCCAGCAGCTTGACCGAGAAGCTGAACACTGAAGCTTTCTTT
CASSLTEKLNTEAFF
>TRBJ2-5|-|TRBD1|TRBV9
TGTGCCAGCAGCGTAGCTCAGGGACAGGGTATTGAGACCCAGTACTTC
CASSVAQGQGIETQYF
>TRBJ1-5|-|TRBD1|TRBV2
TGTGCCAGCAGGTACAGGGGGCCTCAGCCCCAGCATTTT
CASRYRGPQPQHF
>TRBJ2-7|-|TRBD1|TRBV6-5
TGTGCCAGCAGCCCCTCGACAGGGACATACGAGCAGTACTTC
CASSPSTGTYEQYF
>TRBJ2-1|few|TRBD2|TRBV5-1
TGCGCCAGCAGCTTGGGGCTAGCGGGAGTACAGCAGTTCTTC
CASSLGLAGVQQFF
>TRBJ2-3|-|-|TRBV6-2/TRBV6-3
TGTGCCAGCAGTAGAAACAGGGTTGGGTATACGCAGTATTTT
CASSRNRVGYTQYF
>TRBJ2-5|-|-|TRBV9
TGTGCCAGCAGCGTAGGAGTAACAGGGGGGGGGCAAGAGACCCAGTACTTC
CASSVGVTGGGQETQYF
>TRBJ1-1|-|TRBD1|TRBV7-9
TGTGCCAGCAGCAACCGACAGGGCCTTATGAACACTGAAGCTTTCTTT
CASSNRQGLMNTEAFF
>TRBJ2-1|-|TRBD2|TRBV7-8
TGTGCCAGCAGCTTAGTGGTAGCGGGAAGAAATGAGCAGTTCTTC
CASSLVVAGRNEQFF
>TRBJ2-5|-|-|TRBV24-1
TGTGCCACCAGTGACCAGACAGGTTACCAAGAGACCCAGTACTTC
CATSDQTGYQETQYF
>TRBJ2-5|-|-|TRBV5-4
TGTGCCAGCAGCCGCCAGGGGAGGGGAGAGACCCAGTACTTC
CASSRQGRGETQYF